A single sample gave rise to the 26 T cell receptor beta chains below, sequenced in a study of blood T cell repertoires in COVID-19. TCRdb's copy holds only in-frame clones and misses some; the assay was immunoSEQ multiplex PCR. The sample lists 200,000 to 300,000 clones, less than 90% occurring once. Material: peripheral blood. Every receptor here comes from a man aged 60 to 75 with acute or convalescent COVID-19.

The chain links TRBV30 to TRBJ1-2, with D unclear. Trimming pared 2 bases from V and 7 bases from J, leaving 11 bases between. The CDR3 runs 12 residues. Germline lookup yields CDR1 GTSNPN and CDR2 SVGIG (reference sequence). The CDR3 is CAWSPEGGGYTF. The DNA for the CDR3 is TGTGCCTGGAGTCCCGAGGGAGGTGGCTACACCTTC.

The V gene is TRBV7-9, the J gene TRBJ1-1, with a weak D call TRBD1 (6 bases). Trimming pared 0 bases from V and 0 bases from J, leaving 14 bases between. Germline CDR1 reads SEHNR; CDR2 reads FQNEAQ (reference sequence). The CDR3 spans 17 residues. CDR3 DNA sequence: TGTGCCAGCAGCTTAGCCCTGGACAGCTCAATGAACACTGAAGCTTTCTTT. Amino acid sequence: CASSLALDSSMNTEAFF.

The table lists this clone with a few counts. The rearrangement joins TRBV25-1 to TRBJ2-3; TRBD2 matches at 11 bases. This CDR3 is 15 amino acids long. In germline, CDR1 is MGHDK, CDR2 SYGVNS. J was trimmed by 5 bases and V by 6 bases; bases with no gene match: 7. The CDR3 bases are TGTGCCAGCAGCTTAGCGGGGGGGCCTGGAGATACGCAGTATTTT. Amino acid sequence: CASSLAGGPGDTQYF.

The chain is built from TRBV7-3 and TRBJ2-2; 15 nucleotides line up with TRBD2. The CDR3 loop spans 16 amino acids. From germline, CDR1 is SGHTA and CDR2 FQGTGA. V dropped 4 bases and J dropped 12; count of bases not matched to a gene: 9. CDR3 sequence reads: CASSSGLAGGHRKLFF. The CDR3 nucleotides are TGTGCCAGCAGCTCGGGACTAGCGGGGGGTCACCGGAAGCTGTTTTTT.

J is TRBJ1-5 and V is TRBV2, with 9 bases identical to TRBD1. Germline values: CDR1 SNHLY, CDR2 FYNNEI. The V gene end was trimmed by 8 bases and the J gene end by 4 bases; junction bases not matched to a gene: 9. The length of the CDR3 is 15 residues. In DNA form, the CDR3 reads TGTGCCAGCGGCGCGGGACAGGGTGGGAATCAGCCCCAGCATTTT. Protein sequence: CASGAGQGGNQPQHF.

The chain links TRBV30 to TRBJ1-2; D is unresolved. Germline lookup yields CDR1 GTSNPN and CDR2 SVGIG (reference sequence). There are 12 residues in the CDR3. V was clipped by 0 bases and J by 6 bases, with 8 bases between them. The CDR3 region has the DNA TGTGCCTGGAGTGTACTCGGGGATGGCTACACCTTC. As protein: CAWSVLGDGYTF.

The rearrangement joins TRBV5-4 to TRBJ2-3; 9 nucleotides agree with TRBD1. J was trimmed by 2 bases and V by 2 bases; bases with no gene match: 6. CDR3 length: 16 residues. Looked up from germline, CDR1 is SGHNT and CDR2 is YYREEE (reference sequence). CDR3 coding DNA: TGTGCCAGCAGCTTATACCGGACAGGGGCCACAGATACGCAGTATTTT. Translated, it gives CASSLYRTGATDTQYF.

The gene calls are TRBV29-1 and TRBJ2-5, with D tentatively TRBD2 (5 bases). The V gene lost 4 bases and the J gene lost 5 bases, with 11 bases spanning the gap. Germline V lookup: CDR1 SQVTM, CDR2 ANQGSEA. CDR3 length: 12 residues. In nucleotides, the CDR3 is TGCAGCGTTGGTCGGGGTTACGAGACCCAGTACTTC. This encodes CSVGRGYETQYF. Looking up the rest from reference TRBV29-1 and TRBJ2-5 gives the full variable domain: SAVISQKPSRDICQRGTSLTIQCQVDSQVTMMFWYRQQPGQSLTLIATANQGSEATYESGFVIDKFPISRPNLTFSTLTVSNMSPEDSSIYLCSVGRGYETQYFGPGTRLLVL.

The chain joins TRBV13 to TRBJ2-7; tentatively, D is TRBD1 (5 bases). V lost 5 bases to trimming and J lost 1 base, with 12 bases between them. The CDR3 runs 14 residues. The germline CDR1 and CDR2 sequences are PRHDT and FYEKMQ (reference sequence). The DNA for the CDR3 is TGTGCCAGCAGCCGGGCGCAGGGATCCTACGAGCAGTACTTC. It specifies CASSRAQGSYEQYF.

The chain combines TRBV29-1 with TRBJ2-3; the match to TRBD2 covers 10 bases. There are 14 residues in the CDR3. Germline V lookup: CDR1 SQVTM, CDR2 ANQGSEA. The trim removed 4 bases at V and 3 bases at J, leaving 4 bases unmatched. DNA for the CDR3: TGCAGCGTTGGACTGGGACTAGCGACAGATACGCAGTATTTT. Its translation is CSVGLGLATDTQYF.

Here the CDR3 DNA reads TGTGCCAGCAGTTCCCGGACAGGGAGTTATGGCTACACCTTC. Protein sequence: CASSSRTGSYGYTF. The chain combines TRBV6-5 with TRBJ1-2; TRBD1 matches 8 bases. The CDR3 is 14 residues long. Trimming took 4 bases from V and 5 from J; bases not matched to a gene: 6. Looked up from germline, CDR1 is MNHEY and CDR2 is SVGAGI.

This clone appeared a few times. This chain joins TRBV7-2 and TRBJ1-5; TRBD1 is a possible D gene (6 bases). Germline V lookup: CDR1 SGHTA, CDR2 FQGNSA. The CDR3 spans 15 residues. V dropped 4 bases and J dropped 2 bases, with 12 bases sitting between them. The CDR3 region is CASSWGAGGNQPQHF. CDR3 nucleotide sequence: TGTGCCAGCAGCTGGGGGGCGGGGGGCAATCAGCCCCAGCATTTT.

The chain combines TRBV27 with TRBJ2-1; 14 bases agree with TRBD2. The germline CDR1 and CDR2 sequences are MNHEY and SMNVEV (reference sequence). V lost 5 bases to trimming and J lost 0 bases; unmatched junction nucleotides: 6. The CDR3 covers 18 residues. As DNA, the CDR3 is TGTGCCAGCAGTCGCTCCGGGACTAGCGGGAGCTCCTACAATGAGCAGTTCTTC. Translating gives CASSRSGTSGSSYNEQFF.

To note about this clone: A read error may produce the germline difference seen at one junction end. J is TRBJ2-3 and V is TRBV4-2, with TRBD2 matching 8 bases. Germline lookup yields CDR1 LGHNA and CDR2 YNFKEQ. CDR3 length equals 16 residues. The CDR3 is CASSPFAGGLTGTQYF. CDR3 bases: TGTGCCAGCAGCCCCTTTGCGGGGGGCCTCACAGGTACGCAGTATTTT.

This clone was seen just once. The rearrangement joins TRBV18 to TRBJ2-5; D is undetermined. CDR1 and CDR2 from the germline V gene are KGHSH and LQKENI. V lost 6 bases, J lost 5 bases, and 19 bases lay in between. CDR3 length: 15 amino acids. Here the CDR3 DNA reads TGTGCCAGCTCTCAGGCATTGGAAAGTAGGGAGACCCAGTACTTC. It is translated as CASSQALESRETQYF.

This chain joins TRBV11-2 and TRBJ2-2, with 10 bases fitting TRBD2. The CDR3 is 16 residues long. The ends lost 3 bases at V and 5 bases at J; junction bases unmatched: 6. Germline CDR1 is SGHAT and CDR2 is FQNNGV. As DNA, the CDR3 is TGTGCCAGCAGCTTCCCAGCGGGAGGGGGAACCGGGGAGCTGTTTTTT. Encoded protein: CASSFPAGGGTGELFF.

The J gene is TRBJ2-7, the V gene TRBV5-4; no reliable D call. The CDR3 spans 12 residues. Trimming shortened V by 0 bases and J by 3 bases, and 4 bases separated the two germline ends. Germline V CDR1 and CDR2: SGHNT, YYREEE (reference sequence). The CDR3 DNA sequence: TGTGCCAGCAGCTTGGCCAACTACGAGCAGTACTTC. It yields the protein CASSLANYEQYF.

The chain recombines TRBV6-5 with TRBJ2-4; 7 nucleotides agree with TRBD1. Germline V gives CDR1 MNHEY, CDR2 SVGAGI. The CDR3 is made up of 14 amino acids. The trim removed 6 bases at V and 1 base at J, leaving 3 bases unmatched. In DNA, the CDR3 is TGTGCCAGCAGCGAGGACAGGGCCAAAAACATTCAGTACTTC. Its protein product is CASSEDRAKNIQYF.

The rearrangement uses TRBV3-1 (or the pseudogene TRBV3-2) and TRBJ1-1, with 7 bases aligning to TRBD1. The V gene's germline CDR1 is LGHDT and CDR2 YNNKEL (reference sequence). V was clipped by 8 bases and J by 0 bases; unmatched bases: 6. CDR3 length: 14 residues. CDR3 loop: CASLNRGMNTEAFF. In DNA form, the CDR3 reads TGTGCCAGCCTAAACAGGGGAATGAACACTGAAGCTTTCTTT.

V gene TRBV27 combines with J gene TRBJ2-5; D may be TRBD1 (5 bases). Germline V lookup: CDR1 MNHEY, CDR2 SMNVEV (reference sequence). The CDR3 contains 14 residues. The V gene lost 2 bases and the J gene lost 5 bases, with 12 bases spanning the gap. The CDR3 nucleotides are TGTGCCAGCAGTTTAGGTTCAGGGTATGAGACCCAGTACTTC. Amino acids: CASSLGSGYETQYF.

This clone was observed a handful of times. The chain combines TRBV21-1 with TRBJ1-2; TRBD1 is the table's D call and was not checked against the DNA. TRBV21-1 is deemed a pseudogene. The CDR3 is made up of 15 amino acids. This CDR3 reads CASSAQDRANYGYTF. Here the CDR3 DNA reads TGTGCCAGCAGCGCACAGGACAGGGCTAACTATGGCTACACCTTC.

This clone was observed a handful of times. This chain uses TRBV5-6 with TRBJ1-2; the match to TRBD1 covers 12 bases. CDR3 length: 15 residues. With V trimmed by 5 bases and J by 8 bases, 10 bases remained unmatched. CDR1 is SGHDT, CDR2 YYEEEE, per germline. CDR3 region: CASRRQGQGAGGYTF. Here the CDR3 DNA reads TGTGCCAGCAGGCGACAGGGACAGGGGGCGGGAGGCTACACCTTC.

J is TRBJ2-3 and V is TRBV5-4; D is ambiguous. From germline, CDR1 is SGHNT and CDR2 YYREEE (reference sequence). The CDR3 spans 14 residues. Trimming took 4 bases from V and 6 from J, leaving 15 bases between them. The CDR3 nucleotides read TGTGCCAGCAGCCAGAGAGGTAGTGGGGATACGCAGTATTTT. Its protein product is CASSQRGSGDTQYF.

The CDR3 coding sequence is TGTGCCACCAGCAGAGATCGGGGAGGGACTAACTATGGCTACACCTTC. Protein sequence: CATSRDRGGTNYGYTF. This chain connects TRBV15 to TRBJ1-2, with D unclear. The CDR3 consists of 16 residues. The germline CDR1 and CDR2 sequences are LNHNV and YYDKDF (reference sequence). V was trimmed by 0 bases and J by 0 bases, leaving 11 bases between them.

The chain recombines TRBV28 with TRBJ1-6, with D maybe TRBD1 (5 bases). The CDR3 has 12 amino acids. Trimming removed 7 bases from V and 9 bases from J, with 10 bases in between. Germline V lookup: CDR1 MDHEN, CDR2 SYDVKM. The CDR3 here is CASKLQGSPLHF. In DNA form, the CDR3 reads TGTGCCAGCAAGCTGCAGGGTTCACCCCTCCACTTT. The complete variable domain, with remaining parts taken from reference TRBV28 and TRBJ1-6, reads DVKVTQSSRYLVKRTGEKVFLECVQDMDHENMFWYRQDPGLGLRLIYFSYDVKMKEKGDIPEGYSVSREKKERFSLILESASTNQTSMYLCASKLQGSPLHFGNGTRLTVT.

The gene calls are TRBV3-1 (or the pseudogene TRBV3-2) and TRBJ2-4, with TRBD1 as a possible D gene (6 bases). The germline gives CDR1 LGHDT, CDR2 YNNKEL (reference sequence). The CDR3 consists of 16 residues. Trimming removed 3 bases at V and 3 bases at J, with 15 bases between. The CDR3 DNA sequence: TGTGCCAGCAGCCATCATTTGCCAGGGGACAAAAACATTCAGTACTTC. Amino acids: CASSHHLPGDKNIQYF.